The 16 T cell receptor beta chains in this list originate from one sample, sequenced in a study of brain T cells in children with intractable seizures. Only in-frame clones appear in the TCRdb table, and some are missing; sequencing was by immunoSEQ multiplex PCR. The table has about 340,000 clones, roughly 93% seen once. The time point here: blood from clinic visit 5 months post-surgery; TSC patient then seizure free. Sequencing used peripheral blood, obtained 4 to 5 months after surgery. These TCRs come from a boy younger than two with tuberous sclerosis and intractable seizures.

DNA for the CDR3: TGTGCCAGCAGCTCCCGTAGACTAGCAGAAAGCTACGAGCAGTACTTC. Its protein is CASSSRRLAESYEQYF. The rearrangement uses TRBV11-3 and TRBJ2-7, with TRBD2 matching over 7 bases. The CDR3 loop spans 16 amino acids. The V gene end was trimmed by 4 bases and the J gene end by 3 bases; junction bases not matched to a gene: 12. Looked up from germline, CDR1 is SGHNT and CDR2 is YENEEA.

In its sample, this clone was seen once. This sequence joins TRBV4-1 and TRBJ2-5; 11 positions agree with TRBD1. The V segment lost 3 bases and the J segment 2 bases; nucleotides outside the gene matches: 8. This CDR3 is 17 amino acids long. Germline V gene lookup returns CDR1 MGHRA and CDR2 YSYEKL. The CDR3 nucleotides read TGCGCCAGCAGCCAGGGACAGGGGGAGATACTTCAAGAGACCCAGTACTTC. It encodes CASSQGQGEILQETQYF.

CDR3 DNA sequence: TGCGCCAGCAGAAAACACACAGGGGATCTCACTGAAGCTTTCTTT. This gives the protein CASRKHTGDLTEAFF. The chain joins TRBV4-1 to TRBJ1-1, with 7 bases aligning to TRBD1. The junction had 11 bases not matched to a gene; V was cut back by 6 bases and J by 4 bases. Germline CDR1 and CDR2: MGHRA and YSYEKL. This CDR3 has 15 residues.

The V and J genes are TRBV6-4 and TRBJ1-2; D may be TRBD1 (6 bases). Trimming stripped 5 bases from V and 8 bases from J, with 18 bases between. The germline V gene encodes CDR1 MRHNA and CDR2 SNTAGT. CDR3 length: 14 residues. CDR3 sequence reads: CASSPRTDVWGYTF. The DNA for the CDR3 is TGTGCCAGCAGTCCGCGGACAGACGTCTGGGGCTACACCTTC.

The J gene is TRBJ1-4, the V gene TRBV6-1; no reliable D call. The V and J ends lost 3 bases and 8 bases respectively, with 13 bases between them. Germline V gene sequence: CDR1 MNHNS, CDR2 SASEGT. CDR3 length: 14 residues. CDR3 region: CASSEGLTSEKLFF. DNA for the CDR3: TGTGCCAGCAGTGAGGGTCTGACAAGCGAAAAACTGTTTTTT.

The CDR3 loop is CATSLRPGTGELFF. CDR3 nucleotides: TGTGCCACCAGTCTCAGACCAGGCACCGGGGAGCTGTTTTTT. This sequence joins TRBV24-1 and TRBJ2-2, with no clear D. Trimming removed 6 bases at V and 4 bases at J, with 11 bases between. Germline-derived CDR1 and CDR2 are KGHDR and SFDVKD. This CDR3 is built from 14 residues.

The rearrangement links TRBV18 to TRBJ1-1; possibly TRBD1 for D (5 bases). V lost 3 bases, J lost 3 bases, and 17 bases lay in between. CDR1 and CDR2 (germline): KGHSH, LQKENI. This CDR3 contains 16 residues. The CDR3 DNA sequence: TGTGCCAGCTCACCTCGAATCAGGGAAAGGGACACTGAAGCTTTCTTT. It yields the protein CASSPRIRERDTEAFF.

V and J are TRBV7-6 and TRBJ1-6; TRBD1 is a possible D gene (5 bases). V lost 4 bases and J 10 bases, leaving 17 bases between the germline ends. The CDR3 runs 15 residues. CDR1 is SGHVS, CDR2 FNYEAQ, per germline. The CDR3 protein is CASSSIYRGGSPLHF. The CDR3 DNA reads as TGTGCCAGCAGCTCCATTTATAGGGGTGGCTCACCCCTCCACTTT.

The chain couples TRBV30 to TRBJ2-7, with 9 bases lining up with TRBD1. With V trimmed by 4 bases and J by 3 bases, 4 bases remained unmatched. Germline values: CDR1 GTSNPN, CDR2 SVGIG (reference sequence). The CDR3 covers 13 residues. Here the CDR3 DNA reads TGTGCCTGGACCGCGGACAGGGGCTACGAGCAGTACTTC. Residues: CAWTADRGYEQYF.

This clone was picked up a small number of times. This chain links TRBV19 with TRBJ2-2, with 8 bases lining up with TRBD1. Unmatched junction bases numbered 7, after V lost 1 base and J lost 6 bases. Germline assignment: CDR1 LNHDA and CDR2 SQIVND (reference sequence). CDR3 size: 16 residues. CDR3 coding DNA: TGTGCCAGTAGTATAGGAGATCAGGGGGCCCCCGGGGAGCTGTTTTTT. Translation: CASSIGDQGAPGELFF.

The chain recombines TRBV14 with TRBJ1-3, with D perhaps matching TRBD1 (5 bases). V was shortened by 4 bases and J by 0 bases, with 10 bases between the two germline ends. This CDR3 region has 15 residues. The germline CDR1 and CDR2 sequences are SGHDN and FVKESK. The CDR3 DNA reads as TGTGCCAGCAGCCCCCACGGGGGCTCTGGAAACACCATATATTTT. It yields the protein CASSPHGGSGNTIYF.

The chain combines TRBV3-1 (or the pseudogene TRBV3-2) with TRBJ2-5; no definite D call. The V and J ends lost 0 bases and 3 bases respectively, with 11 bases between them. The CDR3 totals 15 residues. In germline, CDR1 is LGHDT, CDR2 YNNKEL (reference sequence). The CDR3 DNA reads as TGTGCCAGCAGCCAAGATGGGCGGTCAAAAGAGACCCAGTACTTC. It codes for CASSQDGRSKETQYF.

This chain connects TRBV6-1 to TRBJ2-7; D not resolved. The CDR3 spans 13 residues. CDR1 MNHNS and CDR2 SASEGT come from the germline V gene. V lost 3 bases and J 2 bases, leaving 8 bases between the germline ends. CDR3 loop: CASSEATTYEQYF. CDR3 coding DNA: TGTGCCAGCAGTGAGGCCACGACCTACGAGCAGTACTTC.

There are a few counts of this clone. V is TRBV9 and J is TRBJ1-2; 7 bases agree with TRBD1. J was trimmed by 3 bases and V by 1 base; bases with no gene match: 3. Germline loops: CDR1 SGDLS, CDR2 YYNGEE. The CDR3 length is 14 residues. CDR3 region: CASSVYGTDYGYTF. CDR3 DNA sequence: TGTGCCAGCAGCGTATACGGGACAGACTATGGCTACACCTTC.

The rearrangement links TRBV7-9 to TRBJ2-7; D not certain. The CDR3 is 17 amino acids. Deletions cut 5 bases from V and 1 base from J, with 21 bases between. Germline V gene data show CDR1 as SEHNR and CDR2 as FQNEAQ (reference sequence). CDR3 in amino acids: CASSPLVLRAPSYEQYF. Here the CDR3 DNA reads TGTGCCAGCAGCCCTCTCGTCCTCCGGGCCCCATCCTACGAGCAGTACTTC.

V is TRBV6-5 and J is TRBJ1-2; no clear D. V was pared by 2 bases and J by 5 bases, with 9 bases between. Germline lookup yields CDR1 MNHEY and CDR2 SVGAGI. The CDR3 sequence is 13 residues long. In DNA form, the CDR3 reads TGTGCCAGCAGTTACGCCCCCGCGTATGGCTACACCTTC. The encoded protein is CASSYAPAYGYTF.